Following are 31 T cell receptor beta chains from one sample sequenced in a study of blood T cell repertoires in COVID-19. Assay: immunoSEQ multiplex PCR; the TCRdb copy retains only in-frame clones and omits some. Among approximately 85,000 clones listed, more than 70% were seen once. The sequenced sample was peripheral blood. All receptors come from a man in his fifties or sixties with acute or convalescent COVID-19.

The chain couples TRBV6-5 to TRBJ2-3; D perhaps matches TRBD1 (7 bases). V lost 6 bases, J lost 5 bases, and 15 bases lay in between. Germline V lookup: CDR1 MNHEY, CDR2 SVGAGI. The CDR3 extends over 14 amino acids. CDR3 sequence reads: CASRLTQGGDTQYF. CDR3 nucleotides: TGTGCCAGCAGACTTACCCAGGGGGGAGATACGCAGTATTTT.

The J gene is TRBJ1-1, the V gene TRBV29-1, with 7 bases aligning to TRBD1. The germline CDR1 and CDR2 sequences are SQVTM and ANQGSEA. The trim removed 0 bases at V and 4 bases at J, leaving 5 bases unmatched. This CDR3 spans 14 amino acids. CDR3 sequence (DNA): TGCAGCGTTGAAGAGAGAGGGGGCCGCACTGAAGCTTTCTTT. Its translation is CSVEERGGRTEAFF.

The chain combines TRBV6-5 with TRBJ1-1; 7 nucleotides match TRBD1. This CDR3 region has 15 residues. The V gene end was trimmed by 7 bases and the J gene end by 1 base; junction bases not matched to a gene: 9. Germline CDR1 and CDR2: MNHEY and SVGAGI. The CDR3 here is CASTIASGGNTEAFF. CDR3 in DNA: TGTGCCAGCACTATAGCGTCAGGGGGGAACACTGAAGCTTTCTTT.

The chain uses TRBV7-2 and TRBJ2-3; D is possibly TRBD2 (6 bases). The CDR3 totals 17 residues. The ends were cut back, 4 bases at V and 1 base at J, with 18 bases in the middle. Germline CDR1 is SGHTA and CDR2 is FQGNSA. The CDR3 bases are TGTGCCAGCAGCTACCGAATGGCGGGGAAGGGCACAGATACGCAGTATTTT. Translation gives CASSYRMAGKGTDTQYF.

The chain is built from TRBV19 and TRBJ2-1; a weak D match, TRBD1 (5 bases). CDR3 size: 14 residues. The V end was cut by 3 bases, the J end by 2 bases, with 8 bases between. Per germline, CDR1 LNHDA and CDR2 SQIVND (reference sequence). The CDR3 loop reads CASSMQGTYNEQFF. Here the CDR3 DNA reads TGTGCCAGTAGTATGCAGGGCACCTACAATGAGCAGTTCTTC.

This clone was counted once. CDR3 DNA: TGTGCCAGCACCGAAACTCGGACTGAAGCTTTCTTT. Amino acid sequence: CASTETRTEAFF. The V and J genes are TRBV28 and TRBJ1-1, with D uncertain. Germline loops: CDR1 MDHEN, CDR2 SYDVKM. CDR3 length: 12 residues. Trimming removed 7 bases at V and 5 bases at J, with 11 bases between.

This clone was counted a single time. The rearrangement joins TRBV19 to TRBJ1-2, with 7 bases that match TRBD1. V lost 10 bases and J lost 2; bases outside the gene matches: 10. The germline gives CDR1 LNHDA, CDR2 SQIVND (reference sequence). The CDR3 has 14 residues. The CDR3 DNA reads TGTGCCAAAGACGGTAGGGACAGAAACTATGGCTACACCTTC. This sequence encodes CAKDGRDRNYGYTF.

The chain combines TRBV7-3 with TRBJ2-5; 9 bases are shared with TRBD1. With V trimmed by 5 bases and J by 5 bases, 9 bases remained unmatched. Germline CDR1 and CDR2: SGHTA and FQGTGA. The CDR3 totals 15 residues. The CDR3 DNA sequence: TGTGCCAGCAGCCCAGAGGGGACAGGGCACGAGACCCAGTACTTC. This gives the protein CASSPEGTGHETQYF. Supplemented by reference TRBV7-3 and TRBJ2-5, the full variable domain reads GAGVSQTPSNKVTEKGKYVELRCDPISGHTALYWYRQSLGQGPEFLIYFQGTGAADDSGLPNDRFFAVRPEGSVSTLKIQRTERGDSAVYLCASSPEGTGHETQYFGPGTRLLVL.

The chain employs TRBV2 and TRBJ1-2; 8 nucleotides agree with TRBD1. The trim removed 0 bases at V and 4 bases at J, leaving 7 bases unmatched. CDR3 length: 16 residues. Germline-derived CDR1 and CDR2 are SNHLY and FYNNEI. The DNA of the CDR3 is TGTGCCAGCAGTGAAGCGCGGAGACAGGGGACCTATGGCTACACCTTC. This translates into CASSEARRQGTYGYTF.

J is TRBJ1-3 and V is TRBV7-2; 7 bases are a match to TRBD1. This CDR3 has 15 amino acids. Germline V gene data show CDR1 as SGHTA and CDR2 as FQGNSA. V shed 3 bases, J shed 4 bases, and the junction held 6 bases outside the gene matches. The CDR3 region is CASSLDPGQGNTIYF. In DNA form, the CDR3 reads TGTGCCAGCAGCTTGGATCCGGGACAGGGAAACACCATATATTTT.

V gene TRBV6-1 combines with J gene TRBJ1-2, with D hard to call. Germline assignment: CDR1 MNHNS and CDR2 SASEGT. V lost 4 bases and J lost 0, with 21 bases in between. The CDR3 is 18 amino acids. CDR3 residues: CASSGRLPDRAANYGYTF. The DNA of the CDR3 is TGTGCCAGCAGTGGGAGACTACCGGACCGCGCAGCTAACTATGGCTACACCTTC.

V is TRBV7-8 and J is TRBJ2-2, with D possibly being TRBD1 (6 bases). This CDR3 is 15 amino acids long. The V end was cut by 3 bases, the J end by 0 bases, with 8 bases between. Germline CDR1 SGHVS, CDR2 FQNEAQ. CDR3 in DNA: TGTGCCAGCAGCTTTAGGACAGCGAACACCGGGGAGCTGTTTTTT. Translated, it gives CASSFRTANTGELFF. Together with reference TRBV7-8 and TRBJ2-2, the CDR3 gives the full variable domain: GAGVSQSPRYKVAKRGQDVALRCDPISGHVSLFWYQQALGQGPEFLTYFQNEAQLDKSGLPSDRFFAERPEGSVSTLKIQRTQQEDSAVYLCASSFRTANTGELFFGEGSRLTVL.

The V call is TRBV10-3, the J call TRBJ2-3; D is perhaps TRBD1 (5 bases). The germline V gene encodes CDR1 ENHRY and CDR2 SYGVKD. The V and J ends lost 3 bases and 4 bases respectively, with 14 bases between them. CDR3 length: 15 residues. The CDR3 loop reads CAISEWGPGSDTQYF. The CDR3 DNA sequence: TGTGCCATCAGTGAATGGGGCCCTGGGTCAGATACGCAGTATTTT.

In regard to this clone: This specimen includes other DNA sequences encoding the same CDR3. The chain employs TRBV7-8 and TRBJ2-7; the D gene is possibly TRBD2 (6 bases). From germline, CDR1 is SGHVS and CDR2 FQNEAQ. This CDR3 is built from 13 residues. CDR3 sequence (DNA): TGTGCCAGCAGCCTAGCGAGGGACTACGAGCAGTACGTC. Its translation: CASSLARDYEQYV.

The rearrangement joins TRBV28 to TRBJ2-7, with D perhaps TRBD1 (5 bases). Trimming shortened V by 5 bases and J by 3 bases, and 14 bases separated the two germline ends. The germline V gene encodes CDR1 MDHEN and CDR2 SYDVKM. The CDR3 is 14 residues long. The CDR3 region is CASSPTWTLYEQYF. DNA of the CDR3: TGTGCCAGCAGTCCTACTTGGACACTCTACGAGCAGTACTTC.

The chain has TRBV18 and TRBJ2-2, with TRBD2 matching 11 bases. Germline assignment: CDR1 KGHSH and CDR2 LQKENI. The CDR3 consists of 18 residues. The V and J ends lost 5 bases and 1 base, in that order; junction bases with no gene match: 9. The DNA for the CDR3 is TGTGCCAGCTCATCAACCTCCGGACTAGCGGGGAACACCGGGGAGCTGTTTTTT. It is translated as CASSSTSGLAGNTGELFF. Full variable domain (outside the CDR3, taken from reference TRBV18 and TRBJ2-2): NAGVMQNPRHLVRRRGQEARLRCSPMKGHSHVYWYRQLPEEGLKFMVYLQKENIIDESGMPKERFSAEFPKEGPSILRIQQVVRGDSAAYFCASSSTSGLAGNTGELFFGEGSRLTVL.

This clone was observed once. CDR3 sequence (DNA): TGTGCCAGCAGCTTGAAGACAGGGCCTTACGAGCAGTACGTC. Protein: CASSLKTGPYEQYV. This chain connects TRBV7-2 to TRBJ2-7, with 7 nucleotides matching TRBD1. In germline, CDR1 is SGHTA, CDR2 FQGNSA. CDR3 length: 14 amino acids. V shed 3 bases and J 4 bases; nucleotides not matched to a gene: 6.

The chain uses TRBV27 and TRBJ1-5; D is unclear. The CDR3 totals 13 residues. Germline lookup yields CDR1 MNHEY and CDR2 SMNVEV (reference sequence). Trimming removed 3 bases at V and 1 base at J, with 4 bases between. The CDR3 DNA follows: TGTGCCAGCAGTTTCTCGAGCAATCAGCCCCAGCATTTT. It encodes CASSFSSNQPQHF.

J is TRBJ1-1 and V is TRBV6-1; the D gene is possibly TRBD1 (5 bases). Trimming removed 1 base at V and 5 bases at J, with 11 bases between. Per germline, CDR1 MNHNS and CDR2 SASEGT. The CDR3 runs 14 residues. The CDR3 spells CASSEGWAGTEAFF. The CDR3 DNA is TGTGCCAGCAGTGAAGGTTGGGCAGGGACTGAAGCTTTCTTT.

The V call is TRBV19, the J call TRBJ1-5; 7 bases agree with TRBD1. Per germline, CDR1 LNHDA and CDR2 SQIVND (reference sequence). The ends lost 6 bases at V and 1 base at J; junction bases unmatched: 12. The CDR3 is made up of 17 amino acids. CDR3 sequence (DNA): TGTGCCAGTAGGCAACAGGGGATCCAACCCAGCAATCAGCCCCAGCATTTT. This sequence encodes CASRQQGIQPSNQPQHF. The whole variable domain, filled in from reference TRBV19 and TRBJ1-5, reads DGGITQSPKYLFRKEGQNVTLSCEQNLNHDAMYWYRQDPGQGLRLIYYSQIVNDFQKGDIAEGYSVSREKKESFPLTVTSAQKNPTAFYLCASRQQGIQPSNQPQHFGDGTRLSIL.

This chain uses TRBV6-2 or TRBV6-3 with TRBJ2-5; D is ambiguous. Germline CDR1 reads MNHEY; CDR2 reads SVGEGT. With 2 bases removed from V and 7 bases from J, the gap between germline ends came to 11 bases. The CDR3 sequence is 13 residues long. The CDR3 is CASSYNSPGTQYF. The CDR3 DNA reads as TGTGCCAGCAGTTACAACTCGCCGGGGACCCAGTACTTC.

The V and J genes are TRBV5-6 and TRBJ1-4; D remains ambiguous. The CDR3 is made up of 12 amino acids. Trimming removed 2 bases at V and 8 bases at J, with 7 bases between. Germline loops: CDR1 SGHDT, CDR2 YYEEEE. This CDR3 reads CASSFQSEKLFF. The CDR3 DNA reads as TGTGCCAGCAGCTTTCAGTCAGAAAAACTGTTTTTT.

This clone was seen a single time. CDR3 loop: CSARREDTQYF. The DNA of the CDR3 is TGCAGTGCCCGGAGAGAAGATACGCAGTATTTT. The J gene is TRBJ2-3, the V gene TRBV20-1; D not certain. CDR1 and CDR2 (germline): DFQATT, SNEGSKA (reference sequence). V lost 6 bases and J 5 bases, leaving 9 bases between the germline ends. The CDR3 consists of 11 residues.

V is TRBV9 and J is TRBJ2-2; TRBD2 matches at 8 bases. Germline V gene sequence: CDR1 SGDLS, CDR2 YYNGEE. CDR3 length: 19 residues. The V gene end was trimmed by 2 bases and the J gene end by 2 bases; junction bases not matched to a gene: 14. In DNA, the CDR3 is TGTGCCAGCAGCGTCGGCGGTTGGCGGGGGGCGAAAAACACCGGGGAGCTGTTTTTT. Translating it yields CASSVGGWRGAKNTGELFF.

This rearrangement joins TRBV5-1 to TRBJ2-1; TRBD1 matches at 8 bases. The CDR3 totals 16 residues. V was clipped by 4 bases and J by 5 bases; unmatched bases: 11. Per the germline V gene, CDR1 is SGHRS and CDR2 is YFSETQ. CDR3 in DNA: TGCGCCAGCAGCACCTCCGACAGGGGAAGCGACAATGAGCAGTTCTTC. Protein sequence: CASSTSDRGSDNEQFF.

The V gene is TRBV5-1, the J gene TRBJ1-4; tentatively, D is TRBD1 (6 bases). This CDR3 is 15 amino acids long. V lost 4 bases and J 7 bases, leaving 17 bases between the germline ends. The germline gives CDR1 SGHRS, CDR2 YFSETQ. The CDR3 protein is CASSRAQGSGEKLFF. As DNA, the CDR3 is TGCGCCAGCAGCCGGGCACAGGGTTCGGGTGAAAAACTGTTTTTT.

The chain uses TRBV3-1 (or the pseudogene TRBV3-2) and TRBJ2-7; possibly TRBD1 for D (5 bases). Trimming shortened V by 4 bases and J by 4 bases, and 17 bases separated the two germline ends. The CDR3 extends over 15 amino acids. Germline assignment: CDR1 LGHDT and CDR2 YNNKEL (reference sequence). The CDR3 sequence: CASSRNHQGEYEQYF. The CDR3, as DNA: TGTGCCAGCAGCCGGAACCATCAAGGGGAATACGAGCAGTACTTC.

This chain uses TRBV23-1 with TRBJ2-3; 7 nucleotides match TRBD2. TRBV23-1 is an ORF, and what it does is uncertain. The CDR3 runs to 16 residues. Trimming removed 2 bases from V and 0 bases from J; junction bases left unmatched: 5. The CDR3 protein is CASSQGLAVSTDTQYF. As DNA, the CDR3 is TGCGCCAGCAGTCAAGGCCTAGCGGTAAGCACAGATACGCAGTATTTT.

In this sample, this clone turned up a few times. The chain joins TRBV10-2 to TRBJ2-7; TRBD2 matches 11 bases. With V trimmed by 6 bases and J by 3 bases, 4 bases remained unmatched. The V gene's germline CDR1 is WSHSY and CDR2 SAAADI. The CDR3 extends over 14 amino acids. The CDR3 DNA reads as TGCGCCAGCAGCCTAGCGGGAGGATTCTACGAGCAGTACTTC. Its protein product is CASSLAGGFYEQYF.

The chain carries TRBV7-2 and TRBJ2-5; perhaps TRBD2 as D (5 bases). CDR3 length equals 15 residues. Germline-derived CDR1 and CDR2 are SGHTA and FQGNSA. Trimming removed 4 bases from V and 2 bases from J, with 14 bases in between. The CDR3 sequence: CASSSSSRLQETQYF. CDR3 coding DNA: TGTGCCAGCAGCTCGTCTAGCCGCTTACAAGAGACCCAGTACTTC.

The genes are TRBV4-1 and TRBJ2-3; TRBD2 is a possible D gene (5 bases). The CDR3 contains 15 residues. Germline CDR1 is MGHRA and CDR2 is YSYEKL. The V end lost 0 bases, the J end lost 0 bases, and 7 bases lay between the germline ends. CDR3 DNA: TGCGCCAGCAGCCAAGATGGCGGGAGCACAGATACGCAGTATTTT. It encodes CASSQDGGSTDTQYF.